This TCR beta chain was recovered during a study of T cells expressing NK-cell markers. Study summary: Sorted CD3+CD56-NKG2C+, CD3+CD56+NKG2C+ and CD3+CD56+NKG2C- T cells supplied the TCR beta repertoires.

Study-wide points: Clones of NKG2C+ T cells that had expanded were of unclear HCMV specificity.

The germline V gene encodes CDR1 MGHRA and CDR2 YSYEKL. The CDR3 is 16 residues long. Production of TCR beta cDNA relied on 5'RACE template switching with UMIs. TCRdb reanalyzed the 5' RACE reads, giving one entry per CDR3 protein sequence and no DNA. The listing contains 450,000 to 600,000 distinct CDR3 sequences. In regard to this clonotype: Its cognate antigen is unknown.

Input material: blood T cells: a sorted CD56 or NKG2C T cell subset, CD4+ or CD8+ T cells, or bulk PBMC T cells (not recorded which). The receptor was derived from a man aged 18 to 29 in good health. The chain couples TRBV4-1 to TRBJ1-2; TCRdb selects TRBD1, and the lack of DNA leaves this call unchecked. The CDR3 protein is CASSLTQGASSYGYTF.